This entry lists 6 T cell receptor beta chains sequenced from one sample in a study of Graves' ophthalmopathy and Graves' hyperthyroidism. Researchers took RNA transcripts and amplified TCR beta CDR3 regions from them. RT-PCR was first run with HTBI primers, then multiplex PCR in a second round. MiXCR was run by TCRdb on the multiplex PCR reads, yielding one entry per CDR3 protein. The table shows under 800,000 distinct CDR3 sequences, with about 24% occurring only once. Sequencing was carried out using peripheral blood. The source of these receptors is a woman between 18 and 29 years old with stable Graves' hyperthyroidism. Some clones in this sample may be carry-over from other donors' samples.

The chain is built from TRBV20-1 and TRBJ2-3, with no clear D. Germline V lookup: CDR1 DFQATT, CDR2 SNEGSKA (reference sequence). The CDR3 has 12 residues. V gave up 6 bases and J gave up 6 bases, with 13 bases separating them. The CDR3 DNA reads as TGCAGTGCGAGACTGGCTCCCGATACGCAGTATTTT. Translation: CSARLAPDTQYF.

This clonotype appeared many times. The chain carries TRBV6-1 and TRBJ2-7; D may be TRBD1 (6 bases). The CDR3 extends over 14 amino acids. Trimming cost V 7 bases and J 3 bases, with 16 bases left between them. CDR1 is MNHNS and CDR2 is SASEGT in the germline V gene. In DNA form, the CDR3 reads TGTGCCAGCATCCCTACCAGGGGAAACTACGAGCAGTACTTC. Translated: CASIPTRGNYEQYF.

The sample holds many counts of this clonotype. V and J are TRBV6-1 and TRBJ1-1; D gene uncertain. CDR3 length: 14 amino acids. Between the trimmed V and J ends, which lost 5 bases and 11 bases, there was a span of 21 bases. Germline CDR1 is MNHNS and CDR2 is SASEGT. CDR3 amino acids: CASSLLPNPVEAFF. In DNA, the CDR3 is TGTGCCAGCAGTCTTTTGCCCAACCCGGTCGAGGCTTTCTTT.

The table lists this clonotype with a few counts. The J gene is TRBJ2-7, the V gene TRBV30; weak D call: TRBD1 (5 bases). Germline V gene data show CDR1 as GTSNPN and CDR2 as SVGIG (reference sequence). The CDR3 runs to 13 residues. V lost 1 base, J lost 2 bases, and 9 bases lay in between. In DNA form, the CDR3 reads TGTGCCTGGAGTGACAGGAGCCCCTACGAGCAGTACTTC. Its protein is CAWSDRSPYEQYF.

This clonotype was seen more than once but under ten times. The CDR3 reads CSAIEGATTEAFF. The CDR3 DNA is TGCAGTGCCATCGAGGGGGCGACCACTGAAGCTTTCTTT. This chain joins TRBV20-1 and TRBJ1-1, with TRBD1 matching over 7 bases. J gave up 4 bases and V 6 bases, and 8 bases lay outside the gene matches. Germline loops: CDR1 DFQATT, CDR2 SNEGSKA (reference sequence). CDR3 length: 13 residues.

This clonotype was detected only a few times. V usage is TRBV2 and J usage is TRBJ1-1; D remains ambiguous. V dropped 3 bases and J dropped 0 bases, with 11 bases sitting between them. There are 15 residues in the CDR3. The V gene's germline CDR1 is SNHLY and CDR2 FYNNEI. Written as DNA, the CDR3 is TGTGCCAGCAGTGACGAGGCACCCATGAACACTGAAGCTTTCTTT. Encoded protein: CASSDEAPMNTEAFF.